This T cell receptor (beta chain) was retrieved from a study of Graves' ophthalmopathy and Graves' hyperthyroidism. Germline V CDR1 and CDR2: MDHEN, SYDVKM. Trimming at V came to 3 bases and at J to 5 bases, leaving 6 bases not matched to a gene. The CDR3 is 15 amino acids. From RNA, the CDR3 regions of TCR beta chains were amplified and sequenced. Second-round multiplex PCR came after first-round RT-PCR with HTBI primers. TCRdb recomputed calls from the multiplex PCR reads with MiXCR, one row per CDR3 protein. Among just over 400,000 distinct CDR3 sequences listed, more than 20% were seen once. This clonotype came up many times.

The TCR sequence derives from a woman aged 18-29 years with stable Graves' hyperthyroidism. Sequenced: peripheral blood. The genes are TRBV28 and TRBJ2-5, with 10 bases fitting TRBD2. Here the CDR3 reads CASSFALAGVETQYF. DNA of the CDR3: TGTGCCAGCAGTTTCGCGCTAGCGGGAGTGGAGACCCAGTACTTC.